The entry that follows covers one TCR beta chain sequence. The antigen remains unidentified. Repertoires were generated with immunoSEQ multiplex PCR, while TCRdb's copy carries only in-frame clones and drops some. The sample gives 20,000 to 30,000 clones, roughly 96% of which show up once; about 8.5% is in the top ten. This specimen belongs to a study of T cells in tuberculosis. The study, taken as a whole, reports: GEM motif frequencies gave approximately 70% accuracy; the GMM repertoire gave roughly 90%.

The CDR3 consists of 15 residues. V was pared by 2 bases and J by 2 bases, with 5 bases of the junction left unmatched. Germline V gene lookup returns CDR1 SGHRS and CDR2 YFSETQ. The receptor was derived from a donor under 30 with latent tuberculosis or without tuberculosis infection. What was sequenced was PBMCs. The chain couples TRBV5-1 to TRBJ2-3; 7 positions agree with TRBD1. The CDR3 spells CASSFLQGYTDTQYF. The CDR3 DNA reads TGCGCCAGCAGCTTTTTACAGGGGTACACAGATACGCAGTATTTT.